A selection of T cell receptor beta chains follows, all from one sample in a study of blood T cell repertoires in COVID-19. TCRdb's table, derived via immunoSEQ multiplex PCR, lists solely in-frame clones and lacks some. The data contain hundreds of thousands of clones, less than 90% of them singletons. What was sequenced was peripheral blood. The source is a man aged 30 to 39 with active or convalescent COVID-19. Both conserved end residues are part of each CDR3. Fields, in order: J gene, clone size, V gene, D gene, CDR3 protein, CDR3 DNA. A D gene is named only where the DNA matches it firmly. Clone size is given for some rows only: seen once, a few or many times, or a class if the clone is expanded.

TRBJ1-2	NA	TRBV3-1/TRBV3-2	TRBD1	CASSQDLNRGNGYTF	TGTGCCAGCAGCCAAGATCTAAACAGGGGGAATGGCTACACCTTC
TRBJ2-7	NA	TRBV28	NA	CASSLSRLPRSSYEQYF	TGTGCCAGCAGTTTATCCCGACTCCCTAGGAGCTCCTACGAGCAGTACTTC
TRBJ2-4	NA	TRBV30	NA	CAWTGGGGGNIQYF	TGTGCCTGGACAGGGGGCGGGGGAGGAAACATTCAGTACTTC
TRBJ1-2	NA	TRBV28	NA	CASSAGGQIYGYTF	TGTGCCAGCAGTGCCGGGGGGCAGATCTATGGCTACACCTTC
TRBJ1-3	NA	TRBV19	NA	CASTSGPGSSGNTIYF	TGTGCCAGTACCTCCGGGCCTGGGAGCTCTGGAAACACCATATATTTT
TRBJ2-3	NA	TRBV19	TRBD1	CASSARDRVTDTQYF	TGTGCCAGTAGTGCCCGGGACAGGGTCACAGATACGCAGTATTTT
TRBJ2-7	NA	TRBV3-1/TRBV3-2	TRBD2	CASSQESVTAGVPYEQYF	TGTGCCAGCAGCCAAGAAAGCGTTACAGCGGGAGTTCCCTACGAGCAGTACTTC
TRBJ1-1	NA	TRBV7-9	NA	CATRPTPTGKGPHTEAFF	TGTGCCACCCGACCCACCCCAACAGGGAAGGGACCCCACACTGAAGCTTTCTTT
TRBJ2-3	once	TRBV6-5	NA	CASRRLAISTDTQYF	TGTGCCAGCAGAAGATTAGCGATCAGCACAGATACGCAGTATTTT
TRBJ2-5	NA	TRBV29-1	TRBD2	CSVDLAGQETQYF	TGCAGCGTTGACCTAGCGGGTCAAGAGACCCAGTACTTC
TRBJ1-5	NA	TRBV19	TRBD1	CASSGGTGQTQPQHF	TGTGCCAGTAGTGGAGGGACAGGGCAAACTCAGCCCCAGCATTTT
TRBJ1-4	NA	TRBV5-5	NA	CASSLDPGTKLFF	TGTGCCAGCAGCTTGGACCCGGGAACCAAACTGTTTTTT
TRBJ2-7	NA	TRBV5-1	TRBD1	CASSAGTGFLYEQYF	TGCGCCAGCAGCGCCGGGACAGGGTTTCTGTACGAGCAGTACTTC
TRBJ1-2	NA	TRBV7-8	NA	CASSLDRSVGYTF	TGTGCCAGCAGCTTAGACAGGTCGGTTGGCTACACCTTC
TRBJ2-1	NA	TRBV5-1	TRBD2	CATSLAGDYNEQFF	TGCGCCACCTCCCTAGCGGGGGACTACAATGAGCAGTTCTTC
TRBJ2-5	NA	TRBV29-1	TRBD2	CSVEGGRDRRYF	TGCAGCGTTGAAGGGGGGAGGGACCGCCGGTACTTC
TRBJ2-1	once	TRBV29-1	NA	CSVPQVSFPYNEQFF	TGCAGCGTACCACAGGTATCTTTCCCCTACAATGAGCAGTTCTTC
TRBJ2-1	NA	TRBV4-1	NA	CASSLEVLSYNEQFF	TGCGCCAGCAGCCTCGAGGTACTCTCCTACAATGAGCAGTTCTTC
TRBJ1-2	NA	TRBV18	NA	CASSHRTAGYTF	TGTGCCAGCTCACACAGGACGGCGGGCTACACCTTC
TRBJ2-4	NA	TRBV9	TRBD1	CASSRATGGQNIQYF	TGTGCCAGCAGCCGAGCAACAGGGGGGCAAAACATTCAGTACTTC
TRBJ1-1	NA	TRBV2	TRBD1	CASTRQGVGTEAFF	TGTGCCAGCACCAGACAGGGGGTGGGCACTGAAGCTTTCTTT
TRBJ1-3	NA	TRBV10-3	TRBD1	CAISDPGQGGGNTIYF	TGTGCCATCAGCGACCCGGGACAGGGTGGAGGAAACACCATATATTTT
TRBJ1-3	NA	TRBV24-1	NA	CATSDPRGSGNTIYF	TGTGCCACCAGTGATCCCCGGGGCTCTGGAAACACCATATATTTT